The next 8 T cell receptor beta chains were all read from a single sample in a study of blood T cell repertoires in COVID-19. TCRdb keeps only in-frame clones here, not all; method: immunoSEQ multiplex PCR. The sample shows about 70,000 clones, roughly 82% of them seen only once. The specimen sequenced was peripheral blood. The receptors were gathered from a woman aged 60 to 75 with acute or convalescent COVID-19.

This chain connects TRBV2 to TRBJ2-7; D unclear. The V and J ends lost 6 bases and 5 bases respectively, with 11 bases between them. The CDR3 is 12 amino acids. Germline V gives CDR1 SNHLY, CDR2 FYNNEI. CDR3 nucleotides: TGTGCCAGCAGCGTTTCGGTACACGAGCAGTACTTC. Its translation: CASSVSVHEQYF.

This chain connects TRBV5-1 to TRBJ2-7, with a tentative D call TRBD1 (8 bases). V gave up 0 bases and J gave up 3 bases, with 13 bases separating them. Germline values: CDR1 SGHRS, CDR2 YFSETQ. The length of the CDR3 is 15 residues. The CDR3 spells CASSLGQGRVYEQYF. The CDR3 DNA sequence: TGCGCCAGCAGCTTGGGACAGGGGAGGGTCTACGAGCAGTACTTC.

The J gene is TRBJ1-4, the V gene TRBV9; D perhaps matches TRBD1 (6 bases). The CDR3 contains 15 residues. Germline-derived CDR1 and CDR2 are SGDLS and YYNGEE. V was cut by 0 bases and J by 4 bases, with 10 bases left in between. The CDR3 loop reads CASSVEGEFNEKLFF. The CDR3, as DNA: TGTGCCAGCAGCGTAGAGGGGGAGTTTAATGAAAAACTGTTTTTT.

In DNA, the CDR3 is TGTGCCAGCAGATTTCGGGGTGAAAAACTGTTTTTT. Protein: CASRFRGEKLFF. The chain couples TRBV12-3 or TRBV12-4 to TRBJ1-4; no clear D. V dropped 6 bases and J dropped 7 bases, with 9 bases sitting between them. This CDR3 is 12 amino acids long.

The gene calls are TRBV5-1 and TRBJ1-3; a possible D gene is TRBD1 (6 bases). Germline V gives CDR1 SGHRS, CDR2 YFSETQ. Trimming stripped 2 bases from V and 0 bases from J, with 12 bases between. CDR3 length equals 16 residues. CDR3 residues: CASSLAPDSSGNTIYF. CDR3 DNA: TGCGCCAGCAGCTTAGCACCGGACAGCTCTGGAAACACCATATATTTT.

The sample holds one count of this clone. The CDR3, as DNA: TGTGCCAGCAGTGGGACTAGCGGGATTCACAATGAGCAGTTCTTC. Protein sequence: CASSGTSGIHNEQFF. The chain is built from TRBV2 and TRBJ2-1, with 12 bases lining up with TRBD2. Losses at the gene ends were 4 bases for V and 5 bases for J; bases not matched to a gene: 3. Germline V gene data show CDR1 as SNHLY and CDR2 as FYNNEI. This CDR3 region has 15 residues. The entire variable domain, with the rest obtained from reference TRBV2 and TRBJ2-1, is as follows: EPEVTQTPSHQVTQMGQEVILRCVPISNHLYFYWYRQILGQKVEFLVSFYNNEISEKSEIFDDQFSVERPDGSNFTLKIRSTKLEDSAMYFCASSGTSGIHNEQFFGPGTRLTVL.

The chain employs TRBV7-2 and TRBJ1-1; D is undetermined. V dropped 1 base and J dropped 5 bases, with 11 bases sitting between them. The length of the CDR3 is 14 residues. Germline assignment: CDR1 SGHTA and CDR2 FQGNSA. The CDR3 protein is CASSLGLVRTEAFF. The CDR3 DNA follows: TGTGCCAGCAGCTTAGGGCTTGTGAGGACTGAAGCTTTCTTT.

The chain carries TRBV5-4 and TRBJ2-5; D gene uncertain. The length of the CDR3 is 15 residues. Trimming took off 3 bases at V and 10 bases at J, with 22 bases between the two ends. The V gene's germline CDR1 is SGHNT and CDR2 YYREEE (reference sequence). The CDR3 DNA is TGTGCCAGCAGCTCCCCGGCGGTCTCCCTTGCGGACCAGTACTTC. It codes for CASSSPAVSLADQYF.